This T cell receptor (beta chain) is drawn from a study of cytomegalovirus exposure and HLA in healthy donors. The study, taken as a whole, reports: Analysis was carried out at a later point, and it linked a missense DCLRE1C variant to TCR beta V- and J-gene trimming. CMV antigen specificity of a few CMV-associated chains was confirmed in vitro.

Note on this clone: The antigen is unknown.

Whereas donors were nominally healthy upon sampling, unrecorded immune exposures were probable. Trimming removed 3 bases from V and 10 bases from J; junction bases left unmatched: 6. This CDR3 region has 14 residues. Germline V gene lookup returns CDR1 SGHDN and CDR2 FVKESK. The PCR had 60 Vbeta and 13 Jbeta primers. Method: immunoSEQ multiplex PCR; TCRdb's copy keeps in-frame clones and lacks some. The sample records about 120,000 clones, about three quarters being singletons. Sequencing was carried out using PBMCs. V and J are TRBV14 and TRBJ2-1, with 10 bases lining up with TRBD2. This TCR derives from a middle-aged woman in good health and CMV-seropositive. The CDR3 sequence: CASSHPGLATEQFF. In DNA form, the CDR3 reads TGTGCCAGCAGCCATCCGGGACTAGCGACAGAGCAGTTCTTC.